This T cell receptor (beta chain) stems from a study of cytomegalovirus exposure and HLA in healthy donors. Whole-study findings and limits: In a later analysis, at a false discovery rate of 0.05, some 17,000 TCR beta sequences were associated with HLA alleles. Further analysis was carried out later, and it showed several of the most significant clusters appearing linked to common viral pathogens. The likely origin of a cluster of highly shared sequence variants was a sequencing artifact.

The CDR3 totals 18 residues. CDR1 is SGHTA and CDR2 is FQGNSA in the germline V gene. The J segment lost 2 bases and the V segment lost 4 bases, leaving 13 bases of the junction unmatched. Use of 60 Vbeta and 13 Jbeta primers characterized the PCR. TCRdb's table, derived via immunoSEQ multiplex PCR, lists solely in-frame clones and lacks some. This specimen shows 100,000 to 150,000 clones; the ten leading clones hold approximately 1.5%. A word on this clone: The antigen remains unidentified.

This sequence joins TRBV7-2 and TRBJ2-3; TRBD1 matches 9 bases. Sequenced sample: PBMCs. The receptor was derived from a woman in her 40s in good health and CMV-seronegative. The CDR3 nucleotides are TGTGCCAGCAGCTCCTTAAAGACCGGGACAGGGATCACAGATACGCAGTATTTT. Protein sequence: CASSSLKTGTGITDTQYF.